What follows is one TCR beta chain and its context. These data come from a study of cytomegalovirus exposure and HLA in healthy donors. This CDR3 contains 15 residues. CDR1 is LNHNV and CDR2 is YYDKDF in the germline V gene (reference sequence). V was shortened by 3 bases and J by 1 base, with 11 bases between the two germline ends. A multiplex PCR was run with 60 Vbeta primers and 13 Jbeta primers. TCRdb's table, derived via immunoSEQ multiplex PCR, lists solely in-frame clones and lacks some. The sample has tens of thousands of clones, more than 55% seen once; the top ten hold roughly 2.5%. This clonotype was obtained from a human donor in good health. Sequencing was performed on PBMCs. This chain uses TRBV15 with TRBJ2-3; D is possibly TRBD2 (6 bases). The CDR3 region is CATSSWRGGTDTQYF. Here the CDR3 DNA reads TGTGCCACCAGCAGCTGGCGGGGCGGCACAGATACGCAGTATTTT. The variable domain in full, completed from reference TRBV15 and TRBJ2-3, reads DAMVIQNPRYQVTQFGKPVTLSCSQTLNHNVMYWYQQKSSQAPKLLFHYYDKDFNNEADTPDNFQSRRPNTSFCFLDIRSPGLGDTAMYLCATSSWRGGTDTQYFGPGTRLTVL.